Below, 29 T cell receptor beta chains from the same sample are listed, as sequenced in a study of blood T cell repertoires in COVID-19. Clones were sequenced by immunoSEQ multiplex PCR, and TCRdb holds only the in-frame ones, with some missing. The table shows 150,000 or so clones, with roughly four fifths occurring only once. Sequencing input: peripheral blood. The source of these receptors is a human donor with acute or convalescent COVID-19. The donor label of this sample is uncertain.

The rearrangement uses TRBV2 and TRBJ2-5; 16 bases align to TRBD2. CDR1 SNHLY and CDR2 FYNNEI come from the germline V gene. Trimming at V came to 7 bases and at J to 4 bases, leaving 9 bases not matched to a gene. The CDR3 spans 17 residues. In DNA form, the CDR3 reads TGTGCCAGCAATCCGGGACTAGCGGGGGGGCCGGGAGAGACCCAGTACTTC. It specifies CASNPGLAGGPGETQYF.

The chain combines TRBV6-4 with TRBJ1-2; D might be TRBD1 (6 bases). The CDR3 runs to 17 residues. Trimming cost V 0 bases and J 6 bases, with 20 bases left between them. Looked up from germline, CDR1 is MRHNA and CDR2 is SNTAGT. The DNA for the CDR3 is TGTGCCAGCAGTGACTCGGCTGTACAGGGACGTTCGGATGGCTACACCTTC. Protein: CASSDSAVQGRSDGYTF.

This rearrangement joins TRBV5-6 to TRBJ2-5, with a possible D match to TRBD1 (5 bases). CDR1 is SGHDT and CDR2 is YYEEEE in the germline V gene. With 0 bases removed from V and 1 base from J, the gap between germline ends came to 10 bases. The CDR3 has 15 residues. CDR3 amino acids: CASSLVQAFQETQYF. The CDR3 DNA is TGTGCCAGCAGCTTGGTACAGGCCTTCCAAGAGACCCAGTACTTC. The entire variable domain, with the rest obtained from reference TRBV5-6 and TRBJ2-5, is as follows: DAGVTQSPTHLIKTRGQQVTLRCSPKSGHDTVSWYQQALGQGPQFIFQYYEEEERQRGNFPDRFSGHQFPNYSSELNVNALLLGDSALYLCASSLVQAFQETQYFGPGTRLLVL.

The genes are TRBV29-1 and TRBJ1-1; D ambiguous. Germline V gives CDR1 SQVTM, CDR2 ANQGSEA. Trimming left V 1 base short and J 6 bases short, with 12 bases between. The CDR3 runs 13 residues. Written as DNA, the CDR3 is TGCAGCGTTGAAGTTGGTCGGTTCCCTGAAGCTTTCTTT. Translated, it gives CSVEVGRFPEAFF.

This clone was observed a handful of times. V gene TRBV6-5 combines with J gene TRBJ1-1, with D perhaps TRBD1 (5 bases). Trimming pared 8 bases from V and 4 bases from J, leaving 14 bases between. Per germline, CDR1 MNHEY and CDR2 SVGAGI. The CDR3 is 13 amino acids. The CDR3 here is CASRQQGLTEAFF. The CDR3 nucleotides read TGTGCCAGCCGACAGCAGGGTCTCACTGAAGCTTTCTTT.

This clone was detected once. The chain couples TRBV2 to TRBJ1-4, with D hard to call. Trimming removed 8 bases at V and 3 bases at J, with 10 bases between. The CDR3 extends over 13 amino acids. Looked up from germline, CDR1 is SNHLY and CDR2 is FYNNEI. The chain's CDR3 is CASLVDSNEKLFF. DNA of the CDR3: TGTGCCAGCCTAGTCGATTCTAATGAAAAACTGTTTTTT. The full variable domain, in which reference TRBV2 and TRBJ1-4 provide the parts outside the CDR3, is EPEVTQTPSHQVTQMGQEVILRCVPISNHLYFYWYRQILGQKVEFLVSFYNNEISEKSEIFDDQFSVERPDGSNFTLKIRSTKLEDSAMYFCASLVDSNEKLFFGSGTQLSVL.

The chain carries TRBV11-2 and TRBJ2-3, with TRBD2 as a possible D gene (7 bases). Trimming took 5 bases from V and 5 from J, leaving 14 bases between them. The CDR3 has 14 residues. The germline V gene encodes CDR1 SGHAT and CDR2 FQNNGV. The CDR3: CASSPGGLGDTQYF. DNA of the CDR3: TGTGCCAGCAGCCCGGGGGGCCTGGGAGATACGCAGTATTTT.

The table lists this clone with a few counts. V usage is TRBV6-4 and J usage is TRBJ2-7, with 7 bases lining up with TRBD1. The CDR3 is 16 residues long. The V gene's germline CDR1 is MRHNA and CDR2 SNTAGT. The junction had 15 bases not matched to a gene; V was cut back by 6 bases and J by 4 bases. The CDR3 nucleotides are TGTGCCAGCAGGCCGGGCTGGACAGGAGTAAAGTACGAGCAGTACTTC. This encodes CASRPGWTGVKYEQYF.

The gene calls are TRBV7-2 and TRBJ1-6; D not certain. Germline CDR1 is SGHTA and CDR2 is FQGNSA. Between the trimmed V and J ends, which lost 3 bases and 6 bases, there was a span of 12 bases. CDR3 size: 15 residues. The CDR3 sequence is CASSFEGWANSPLHF. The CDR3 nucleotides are TGTGCCAGCAGCTTTGAGGGCTGGGCTAATTCACCCCTCCACTTT.

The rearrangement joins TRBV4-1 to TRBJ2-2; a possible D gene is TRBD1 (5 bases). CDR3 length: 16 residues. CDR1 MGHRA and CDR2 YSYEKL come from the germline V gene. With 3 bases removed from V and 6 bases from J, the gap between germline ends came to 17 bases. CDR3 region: CASSQSIGQGPGELFF. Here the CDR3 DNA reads TGCGCCAGCAGCCAGTCAATAGGGCAGGGCCCCGGGGAGCTGTTTTTT.

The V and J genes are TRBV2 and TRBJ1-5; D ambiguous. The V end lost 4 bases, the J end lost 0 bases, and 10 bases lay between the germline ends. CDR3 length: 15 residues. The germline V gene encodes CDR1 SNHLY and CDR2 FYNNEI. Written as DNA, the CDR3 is TGTGCCAGCAGTGTGTCGGGTCTTAGCAATCAGCCCCAGCATTTT. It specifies CASSVSGLSNQPQHF.

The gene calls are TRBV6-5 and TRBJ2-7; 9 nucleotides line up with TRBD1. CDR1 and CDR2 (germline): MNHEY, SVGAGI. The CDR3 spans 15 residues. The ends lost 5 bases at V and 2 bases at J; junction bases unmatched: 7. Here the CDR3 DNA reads TGTGCCAGCAGTAAAAGCCGGGACAGGGCCTACGAGCAGTACTTC. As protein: CASSKSRDRAYEQYF.

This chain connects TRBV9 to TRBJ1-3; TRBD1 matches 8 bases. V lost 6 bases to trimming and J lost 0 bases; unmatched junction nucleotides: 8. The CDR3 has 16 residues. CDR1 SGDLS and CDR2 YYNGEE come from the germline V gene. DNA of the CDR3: TGTGCCAGCACCCCGGGACAGGATCCCTCTGGAAACACCATATATTTT. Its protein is CASTPGQDPSGNTIYF.

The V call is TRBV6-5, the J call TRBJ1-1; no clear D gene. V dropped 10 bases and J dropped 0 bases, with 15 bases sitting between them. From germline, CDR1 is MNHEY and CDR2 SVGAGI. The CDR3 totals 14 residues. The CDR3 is CATVLITMNTEAFF. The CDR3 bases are TGTGCCACCGTCCTCATTACTATGAACACTGAAGCTTTCTTT.

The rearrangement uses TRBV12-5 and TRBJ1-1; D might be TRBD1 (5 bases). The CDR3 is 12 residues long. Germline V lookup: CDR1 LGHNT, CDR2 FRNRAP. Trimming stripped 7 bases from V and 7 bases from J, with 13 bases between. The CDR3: CASALADSEAFF. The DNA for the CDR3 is TGTGCTAGTGCCCTGGCTGACAGTGAAGCTTTCTTT.

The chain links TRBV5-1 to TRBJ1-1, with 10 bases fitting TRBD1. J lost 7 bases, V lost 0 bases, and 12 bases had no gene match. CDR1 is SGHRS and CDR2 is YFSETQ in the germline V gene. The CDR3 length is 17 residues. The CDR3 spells CASSLAIRQGAPYEAFF. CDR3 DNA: TGCGCCAGCAGCTTGGCCATCCGACAGGGGGCGCCTTATGAAGCTTTCTTT.

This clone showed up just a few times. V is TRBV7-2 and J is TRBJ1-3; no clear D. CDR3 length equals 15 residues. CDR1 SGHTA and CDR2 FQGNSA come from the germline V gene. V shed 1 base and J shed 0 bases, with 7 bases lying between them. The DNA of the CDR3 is TGTGCCAGCAGCTTAGTCAGCGGCTCTGGAAACACCATATATTTT. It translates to CASSLVSGSGNTIYF.

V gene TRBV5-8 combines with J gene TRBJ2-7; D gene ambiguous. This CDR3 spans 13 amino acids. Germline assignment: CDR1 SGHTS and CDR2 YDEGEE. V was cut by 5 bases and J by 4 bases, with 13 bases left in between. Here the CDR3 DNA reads TGTGCCAGCAGGACCCGCGGAGAGTACGAGCAGTACTTC. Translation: CASRTRGEYEQYF.

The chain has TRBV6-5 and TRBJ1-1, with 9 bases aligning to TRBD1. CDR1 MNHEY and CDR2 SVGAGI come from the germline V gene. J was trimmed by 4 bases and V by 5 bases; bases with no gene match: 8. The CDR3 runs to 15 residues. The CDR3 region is CASSPGTGTGTEAFF. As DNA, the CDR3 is TGTGCCAGCAGTCCTGGGACAGGGACGGGCACTGAAGCTTTCTTT.

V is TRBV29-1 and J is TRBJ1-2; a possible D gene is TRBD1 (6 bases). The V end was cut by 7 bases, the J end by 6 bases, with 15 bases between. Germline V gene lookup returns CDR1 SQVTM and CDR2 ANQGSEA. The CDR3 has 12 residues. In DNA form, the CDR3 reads TGCAGCGCTACAACAGGGTTGGATGGCTACACCTTC. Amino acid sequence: CSATTGLDGYTF.

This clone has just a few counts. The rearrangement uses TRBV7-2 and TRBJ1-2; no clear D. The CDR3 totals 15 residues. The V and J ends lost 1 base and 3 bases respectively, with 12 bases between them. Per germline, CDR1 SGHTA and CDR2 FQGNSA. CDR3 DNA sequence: TGTGCCAGCAGCTTAGAACGGGAAGCATACTATGGCTACACCTTC. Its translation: CASSLEREAYYGYTF.

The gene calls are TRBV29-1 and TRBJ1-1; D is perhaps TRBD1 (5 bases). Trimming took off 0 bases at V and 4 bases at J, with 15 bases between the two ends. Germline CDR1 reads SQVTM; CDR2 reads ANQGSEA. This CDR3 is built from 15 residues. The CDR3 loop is CSVEDQGGRSTEAFF. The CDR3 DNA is TGCAGCGTTGAAGATCAGGGAGGGAGGAGCACTGAAGCTTTCTTT.

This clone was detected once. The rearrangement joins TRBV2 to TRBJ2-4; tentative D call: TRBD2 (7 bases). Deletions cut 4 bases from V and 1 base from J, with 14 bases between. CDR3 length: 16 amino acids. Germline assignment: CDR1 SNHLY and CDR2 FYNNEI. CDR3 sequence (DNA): TGTGCCAGCAGTGGGGAGGGGGGACGGGCCAAAAACATTCAGTACTTC. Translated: CASSGEGGRAKNIQYF. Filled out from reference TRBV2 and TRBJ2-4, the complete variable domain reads EPEVTQTPSHQVTQMGQEVILRCVPISNHLYFYWYRQILGQKVEFLVSFYNNEISEKSEIFDDQFSVERPDGSNFTLKIRSTKLEDSAMYFCASSGEGGRAKNIQYFGAGTRLSVL.

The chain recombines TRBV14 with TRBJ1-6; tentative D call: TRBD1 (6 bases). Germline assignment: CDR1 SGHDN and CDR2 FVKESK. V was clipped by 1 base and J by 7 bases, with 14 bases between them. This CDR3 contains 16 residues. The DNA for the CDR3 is TGTGCCAGCAGCCAAGTTTTGGGGGCGGTGAATTCACCCCTCCACTTT. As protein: CASSQVLGAVNSPLHF.

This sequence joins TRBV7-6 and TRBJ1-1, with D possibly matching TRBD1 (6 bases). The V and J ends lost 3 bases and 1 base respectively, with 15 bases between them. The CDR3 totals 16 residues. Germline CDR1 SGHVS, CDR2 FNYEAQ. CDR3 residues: CASSFQQGEANTEAFF. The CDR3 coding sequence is TGTGCCAGCAGCTTTCAACAGGGTGAAGCGAACACTGAAGCTTTCTTT.

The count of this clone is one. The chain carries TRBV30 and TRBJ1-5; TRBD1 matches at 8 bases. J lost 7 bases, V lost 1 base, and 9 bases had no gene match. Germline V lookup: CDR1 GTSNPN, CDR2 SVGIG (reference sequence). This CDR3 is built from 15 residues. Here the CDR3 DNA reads TGTGCCTGGAGTGGGGGAGGACAGGGAGAGCAGCCCCAGCATTTT. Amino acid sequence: CAWSGGGQGEQPQHF.

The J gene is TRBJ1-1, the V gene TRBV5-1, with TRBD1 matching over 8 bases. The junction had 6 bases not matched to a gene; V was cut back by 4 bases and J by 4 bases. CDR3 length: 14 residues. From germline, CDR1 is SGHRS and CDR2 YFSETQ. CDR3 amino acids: CASSPQGAATEAFF. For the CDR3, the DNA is TGCGCCAGCAGCCCCCAGGGGGCTGCCACTGAAGCTTTCTTT.

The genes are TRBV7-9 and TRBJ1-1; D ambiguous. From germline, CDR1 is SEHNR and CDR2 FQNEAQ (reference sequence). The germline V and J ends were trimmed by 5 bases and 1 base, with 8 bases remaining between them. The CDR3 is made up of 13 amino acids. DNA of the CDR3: TGTGCCAGCAGCAATATGAGGAACACTGAAGCTTTCTTT. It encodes CASSNMRNTEAFF. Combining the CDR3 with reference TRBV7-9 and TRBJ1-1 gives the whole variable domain DTGVSQNPRHKITKRGQNVTFRCDPISEHNRLYWYRQTLGQGPEFLTYFQNEAQLEKSRLLSDRFSAERPKGSFSTLEIQRTEQGDSAMYLCASSNMRNTEAFFGQGTRLTVV.

Here the CDR3 reads CASSVSLGNYGYTF. DNA of the CDR3: TGTGCCAGCAGCGTATCTCTAGGAAACTATGGCTACACCTTC. J is TRBJ1-2 and V is TRBV9; D is ambiguous. The CDR3 covers 14 residues. V lost 1 base to trimming and J lost 2 bases, with 9 bases between them. From germline, CDR1 is SGDLS and CDR2 YYNGEE.